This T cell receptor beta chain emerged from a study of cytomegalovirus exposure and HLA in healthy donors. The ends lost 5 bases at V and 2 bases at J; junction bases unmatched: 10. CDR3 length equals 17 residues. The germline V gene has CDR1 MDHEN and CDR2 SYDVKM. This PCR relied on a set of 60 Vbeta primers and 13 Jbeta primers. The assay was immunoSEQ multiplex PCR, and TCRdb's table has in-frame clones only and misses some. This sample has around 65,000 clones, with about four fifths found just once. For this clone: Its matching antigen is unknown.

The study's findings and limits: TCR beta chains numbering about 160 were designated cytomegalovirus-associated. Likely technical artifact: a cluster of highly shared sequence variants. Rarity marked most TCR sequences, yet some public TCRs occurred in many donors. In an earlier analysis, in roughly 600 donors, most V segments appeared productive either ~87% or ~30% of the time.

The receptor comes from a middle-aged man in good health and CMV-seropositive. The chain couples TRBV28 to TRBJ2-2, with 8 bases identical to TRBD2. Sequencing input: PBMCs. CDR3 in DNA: TGTGCCAGCAGTGTCCCCGGGAGGGCGGGAAACACCGGGGAGCTGTTTTTT. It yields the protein CASSVPGRAGNTGELFF.